This TCR beta chain derives from a study of T cell clones after liver transplantation. Study findings and constraints: A larger donor-reactive than third-party decline suggested partial antigen-specific deletion. Small, mixed patient groups and varying post-transplant times limit these conclusions.

Profiling relied on immunoSEQ multiplex PCR, and the TCRdb table lists in-frame clones only, not all of them. The data contain roughly 97,000 clones, more than 75% of them singletons. As regards this clone: Its antigen is currently unknown.

Trimming removed 2 bases from V and 10 bases from J, with 10 bases in between. The CDR3 totals 12 residues. The V gene's germline CDR1 is SGDLS and CDR2 YYNGEE. The sample consisted of CD4+ T cells from blood, taken before liver transplant. This receptor was obtained from a human donor who received a liver transplant. The rearrangement uses TRBV9 and TRBJ2-1, with D possibly matching TRBD2 (5 bases). The CDR3 protein is CASSVLLGEQFF. The DNA of the CDR3 is TGTGCCAGCAGCGTTCTACTAGGAGAGCAGTTCTTC.